These 23 T cell receptor beta chains were sequenced from one sample in a study of T cell repertoires in cytomegalovirus infection. In TCRdb, the reads were re-called with MiXCR into one record per CDR3 protein. The sample carries approximately 1,000,000 distinct CDR3 sequences, roughly 31% recorded once. These TCRs' antigens remain unknown. Source: cultured CD8+ T cells from PBMCs, taken from culture after CMV antigen stimulation. These receptors all come from a human donor in good health (CMV status not recorded). Some clones in this sample may be carry-over from other donors' samples.

The V gene is TRBV4-1, the J gene TRBJ2-2; D is ambiguous. Deletions cut 0 bases from V and 3 bases from J, with 17 bases between. The germline gives CDR1 MGHRA, CDR2 YSYEKL. This CDR3 is 18 amino acids long. This CDR3 is CASSQEAAIKPDTGELFF. DNA of the CDR3: TGCGCCAGCAGCCAAGAAGCAGCTATAAAGCCGGACACCGGGGAGCTGTTTTTT.

This clonotype was seen a handful of times. The chain is built from TRBV25-1 and TRBJ2-7; the match to TRBD1 covers 8 bases. V lost 3 bases, J lost 5 bases, and 3 bases stayed unmatched. Germline loops: CDR1 MGHDK, CDR2 SYGVNS. CDR3 length: 13 residues. CDR3 in amino acids: CASSETGAHEQYV. CDR3 sequence (DNA): TGTGCCAGCAGTGAGACAGGGGCCCACGAGCAGTACGTC.

This clonotype has only a few counts. V and J are TRBV27 and TRBJ2-1, with D hard to call. Germline CDR1 is MNHEY and CDR2 is SMNVEV (reference sequence). With 2 bases removed from V and 3 bases from J, the gap between germline ends came to 14 bases. The CDR3 is 16 residues long. The CDR3 spells CASSLKGPLIYNEQFF. The CDR3 bases are TGTGCCAGCAGTTTAAAAGGGCCACTTATCTACAATGAGCAGTTCTTC.

This clonotype was seen ten or more times. The CDR3 region is CASSTGQHTDTQYF. The CDR3 DNA follows: TGTGCCAGCAGCACGGGACAGCACACAGATACGCAGTATTTT. The J gene is TRBJ2-3, the V gene TRBV7-2, with 7 nucleotides matching TRBD1. Germline V gene sequence: CDR1 SGHTA, CDR2 FQGNSA. This CDR3 has 14 amino acids. With V trimmed by 5 bases and J by 2 bases, 4 bases remained unmatched. The full variable domain, rest sourced from reference TRBV7-2 and TRBJ2-3, is GAGVSQSPSNKVTEKGKDVELRCDPISGHTALYWYRQSLGQGLEFLIYFQGNSAPDKSGLPSDRFSAERTGGSVSTLTIQRTQQEDSAVYLCASSTGQHTDTQYFGPGTRLTVL.

There are a few counts of this clonotype. The rearrangement uses TRBV19 and TRBJ1-1; D may be TRBD1 (5 bases). The CDR3 length is 16 residues. Trimming removed 2 bases from V and 5 bases from J, with 18 bases in between. Per germline, CDR1 LNHDA and CDR2 SQIVND (reference sequence). The CDR3 coding sequence is TGTGCCAGTAGTATACGACGTCGGGGAGGGGATACTGAAGCTTTCTTT. Its translation is CASSIRRRGGDTEAFF.

This clonotype was recorded at least ten times. The rearrangement joins TRBV7-2 to TRBJ2-5; 7 bases line up with TRBD2. Germline V CDR1 and CDR2: SGHTA, FQGNSA. The CDR3 has 15 residues. The V gene end was trimmed by 0 bases and the J gene end by 4 bases; junction bases not matched to a gene: 5. The CDR3 DNA reads TGTGCCAGCAGCTTAGCGGGTTCTAGCGGAGAGACCCAGTACTTC. Translating it yields CASSLAGSSGETQYF.

This clonotype showed up just a few times. This chain joins TRBV4-2 and TRBJ2-7; perhaps TRBD1 as D (6 bases). With 1 base removed from V and 4 bases from J, the gap between germline ends came to 11 bases. This CDR3 has 14 amino acids. Germline V CDR1 and CDR2: LGHNA, YNFKEQ. The DNA for the CDR3 is TGTGCCAGCAGCCAAGGAGCAGGGGAGTACGAGCAGTACGTC. As protein: CASSQGAGEYEQYV.

The chain employs TRBV24-1 and TRBJ1-1, with 7 bases that match TRBD1. Germline V lookup: CDR1 KGHDR, CDR2 SFDVKD. V dropped 1 base and J dropped 5; count of bases not matched to a gene: 12. This CDR3 contains 17 residues. CDR3 in DNA: TGTGCCACCAGTGATTTTCCCTTAAGGACAGGATCGACTGAAGCTTTCTTT. Residues: CATSDFPLRTGSTEAFF.

This clonotype was seen just once. V gene TRBV11-2 combines with J gene TRBJ1-2; TRBD1 might be the D (6 bases). Deletions cut 0 bases from V and 6 bases from J, with 11 bases between. Germline V gene data show CDR1 as SGHAT and CDR2 as FQNNGV. The CDR3 is 14 residues long. CDR3 loop: CASSLEVQGDGYTF. Here the CDR3 DNA reads TGTGCCAGCAGCTTAGAAGTACAGGGCGATGGCTACACCTTC.

The V and J genes are TRBV2 and TRBJ2-7; 7 positions agree with TRBD1. The CDR3 length is 15 residues. Germline V gene lookup returns CDR1 SNHLY and CDR2 FYNNEI. Trimming took 5 bases from V and 2 from J; bases not matched to a gene: 9. As DNA, the CDR3 is TGTGCCAGCAGTCCTGACAGGGACCACACCTACGAGCAGTACGTC. Amino acids: CASSPDRDHTYEQYV.

As concerns this clonotype: A read error may explain this, as a much larger clone is one base away. This chain links TRBV7-9 with TRBJ2-7, with a possible D match to TRBD2 (7 bases). Trimming left V 5 bases short and J 3 bases short, with 17 bases between. Per germline, CDR1 SEHNR and CDR2 FQNEAQ (reference sequence). The CDR3 consists of 15 residues. CDR3 amino acids: CASSPQGGDYYEQYF. The CDR3 nucleotides are TGTGCCAGCAGCCCACAGGGAGGGGACTACTACGAGCAGTACTTC.

The chain combines TRBV6-2 or TRBV6-3 with TRBJ2-1; 8 nucleotides align to TRBD1. Germline V CDR1 and CDR2: MNHEY, SVGEGT. The CDR3 is made up of 15 amino acids. J was trimmed by 6 bases and V by 2 bases; bases with no gene match: 6. CDR3 region: CASSYGGQVFNEQFF. The CDR3 bases are TGTGCCAGCAGTTACGGGGGACAGGTCTTCAATGAGCAGTTCTTC.

The chain employs TRBV2 and TRBJ1-2; D remains ambiguous. The CDR3 sequence is 15 residues long. The germline V gene has CDR1 SNHLY and CDR2 FYNNEI. Trimming stripped 1 base from V and 2 bases from J, with 11 bases between. The CDR3 spells CASSEDIRTNYGYTF. As DNA, the CDR3 is TGTGCCAGCAGTGAAGATATCAGGACGAACTATGGCTACACCTTC.

This clonotype has just a few counts. V usage is TRBV28 and J usage is TRBJ1-2; D ambiguous. Germline values: CDR1 MDHEN, CDR2 SYDVKM. Trimming took off 3 bases at V and 6 bases at J, with 11 bases between the two ends. This CDR3 is built from 13 residues. In DNA form, the CDR3 reads TGTGCCAGCAGTTTTTATCGGAGCCATGGCTACACCTTC. Translating it yields CASSFYRSHGYTF.

The chain is built from TRBV7-8 and TRBJ2-5; 7 positions agree with TRBD1. CDR1 is SGHVS, CDR2 FQNEAQ, per germline. There are 15 residues in the CDR3. The V gene end was trimmed by 7 bases and the J gene end by 0 bases; junction bases not matched to a gene: 8. The CDR3 nucleotides are TGTGCCAGCACTTATCCCGGGACAGACCAAGAGACCCAGTACTTC. It encodes CASTYPGTDQETQYF.

CDR3 sequence (DNA): TGTGCCAGCAGCCAAGGCTTAGCGGGGGTCACAGATACGCAGTATTTT. The encoded protein is CASSQGLAGVTDTQYF. The chain has TRBV4-2 and TRBJ2-3; 9 bases line up with TRBD2. The germline gives CDR1 LGHNA, CDR2 YNFKEQ. Trimming at V came to 1 base and at J to 2 bases, leaving 4 bases not matched to a gene. The CDR3 length is 16 residues.

The chain combines TRBV27 with TRBJ2-3; D may be TRBD2 (6 bases). Germline V lookup: CDR1 MNHEY, CDR2 SMNVEV (reference sequence). This CDR3 has 14 amino acids. The V end was cut by 8 bases, the J end by 1 base, with 13 bases between. The CDR3 sequence is CASGPGDRTDTQYF. The CDR3 DNA sequence: TGTGCCAGCGGGCCGGGGGACCGCACAGATACGCAGTATTTT.

This sequence joins TRBV11-1 and TRBJ2-1; TRBD2 aligns across 7 bases. This CDR3 is built from 16 residues. Germline assignment: CDR1 SGHAT and CDR2 FQDESV (reference sequence). Unmatched junction bases numbered 9, after V lost 3 bases and J lost 4 bases. CDR3 residues: CASSLRTGGPYNEQFF. For the CDR3, the DNA is TGTGCCAGCAGCTTGCGTACGGGGGGACCTTACAATGAGCAGTTCTTC.

The J gene is TRBJ2-3, the V gene TRBV19; no reliable D call. CDR1 and CDR2 from the germline V gene are LNHDA and SQIVND (reference sequence). Trimming removed 7 bases at V and 1 base at J, with 12 bases between. This CDR3 is 14 amino acids long. CDR3 amino acids: CASTLNDRTDTQYF. DNA for the CDR3: TGTGCCAGTACCTTGAACGACCGCACAGATACGCAGTATTTT.

This clonotype appeared a few times. This chain joins TRBV6-1 and TRBJ2-1; 10 bases align to TRBD2. The length of the CDR3 is 16 residues. The germline CDR1 and CDR2 sequences are MNHNS and SASEGT. The V gene end was trimmed by 7 bases and the J gene end by 9 bases; junction bases not matched to a gene: 15. In DNA form, the CDR3 reads TGTGCCAGCATCGAAGAGCGGGGGGGGCCTCTCGGTGAGCAGTTCTTC. It encodes CASIEERGGPLGEQFF.

This clonotype has more than one count but fewer than ten. The J gene is TRBJ2-7, the V gene TRBV12-3 or TRBV12-4; no reliable D call. V lost 7 bases, J lost 4 bases, and 11 bases lay in between. The CDR3 has 12 residues. The CDR3 DNA reads TGTGCCAGCATGTCCTCGACTTACGAGCAGTACGTC. This encodes CASMSSTYEQYV.

This clonotype was counted ten times or more. The rearrangement links TRBV7-6 to TRBJ1-1, with 7 bases aligning to TRBD1. J was trimmed by 2 bases and V by 5 bases; bases with no gene match: 8. The germline V gene has CDR1 SGHVS and CDR2 FNYEAQ. This CDR3 has 15 residues. The CDR3 loop is CASSRRTGSNTEAFF. The CDR3 DNA reads TGTGCCAGCAGCCGGCGGACAGGCAGTAACACTGAAGCTTTCTTT. The full variable domain, its missing parts supplied by reference TRBV7-6 and TRBJ1-1, is GAGVSQSPRYKVTKRGQDVALRCDPISGHVSLYWYRQALGQGPEFLTYFNYEAQQDKSGLPNDRFSAERPEGSISTLTIQRTEQRDSAMYRCASSRRTGSNTEAFFGQGTRLTVV.

The CDR3 DNA follows: TGTGCCAGCAGCCCGACGGTCATAGAAGCTTTCTTT. It codes for CASSPTVIEAFF. The gene calls are TRBV6-2 or TRBV6-3 and TRBJ1-1; D gene unclear. The germline gives CDR1 MNHEY, CDR2 SVGEGT. V shed 6 bases and J shed 8 bases, with 13 bases lying between them. The CDR3 spans 12 residues.